The T cell receptor beta chain under discussion was sequenced for a study of shared clonotypes between healthy human individuals. The protocol was immunoSEQ multiplex PCR, while the TCRdb copy is restricted to in-frame clones and leaves out a portion. This sample has some 1,600,000 clones, with roughly 98% found just once. V lost 7 bases to trimming and J lost 1 base; unmatched junction nucleotides: 7. Per the germline V gene, CDR1 is MNHEY and CDR2 is SMNVEV (reference sequence). This CDR3 contains 15 residues. The TCR comes from a man between 25 and 39 years old in good health. The genes are TRBV27 and TRBJ2-3, with 8 bases fitting TRBD2. Sequencing was carried out using naive CD4+ T cells sorted from blood. Subset described: CD45RA+ positively selected. In DNA, the CDR3 is TGTGCCAGCACGAAACTAGCGGCCGGCACAGATACGCAGTATTTT. This sequence encodes CASTKLAAGTDTQYF.